Included here is one TCR beta chain sequence, with context. Antigen: not known. The data belong to a study of cytomegalovirus exposure and HLA in healthy donors. Findings of the study overall: Cytomegalovirus status was reportedly diagnosed by the classifier with high sensitivity and specificity. Later findings reportedly placed an Asian-associated ancestry cluster below the roughly 670-donor mean for N-insertions.

The CDR3 sequence is 14 residues long. Germline-derived CDR1 and CDR2 are MDHEN and SYDVKM. J was trimmed by 6 bases and V by 3 bases; bases with no gene match: 3. PCR employed 60 Vbeta and 13 Jbeta primers. Data came from immunoSEQ multiplex PCR; TCRdb stores just in-frame clones and leaves some out. The sample has 200,000 or so clones. The clonotype was recovered from a boy between 10 and 17 years old in good health and CMV-seronegative. The rearrangement joins TRBV28 to TRBJ2-1, with 9 bases fitting TRBD2. Input material: PBMCs. CDR3 in DNA: TGTGCCAGCAGTTTGCGGGGGGGTCTCAATGAGCAGTTCTTC. Translated, it gives CASSLRGGLNEQFF.